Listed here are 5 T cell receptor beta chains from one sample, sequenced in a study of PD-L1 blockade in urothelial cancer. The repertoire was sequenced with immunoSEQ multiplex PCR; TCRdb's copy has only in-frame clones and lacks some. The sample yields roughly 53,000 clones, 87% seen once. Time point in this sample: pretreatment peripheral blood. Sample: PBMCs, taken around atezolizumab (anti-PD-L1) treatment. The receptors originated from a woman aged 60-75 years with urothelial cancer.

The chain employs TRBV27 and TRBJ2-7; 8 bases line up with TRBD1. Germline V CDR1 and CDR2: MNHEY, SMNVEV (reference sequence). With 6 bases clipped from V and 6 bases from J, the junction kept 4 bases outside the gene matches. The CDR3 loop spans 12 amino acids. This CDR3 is CASRPGQGEQYF. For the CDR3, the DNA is TGTGCCAGCAGGCCCGGACAGGGCGAGCAGTACTTC.

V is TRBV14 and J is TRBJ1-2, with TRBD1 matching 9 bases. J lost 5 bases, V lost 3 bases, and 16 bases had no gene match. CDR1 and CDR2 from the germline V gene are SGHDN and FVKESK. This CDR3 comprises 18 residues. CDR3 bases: TGTGCCAGCAGCCAGACAGCCGGGACAGGGTATCGATGGTATGGCTACACCTTC. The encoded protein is CASSQTAGTGYRWYGYTF.

The CDR3 DNA reads as TGTGCCACCTTAGACAGGGGCGGGGGGGGAACTGAAGCTTTCTTT. Protein product: CATLDRGGGGTEAFF. The V and J genes are TRBV28 and TRBJ1-1, with 8 bases aligning to TRBD1. Germline V gives CDR1 MDHEN, CDR2 SYDVKM. The CDR3 runs 15 residues. With V trimmed by 10 bases and J by 5 bases, 15 bases remained unmatched.

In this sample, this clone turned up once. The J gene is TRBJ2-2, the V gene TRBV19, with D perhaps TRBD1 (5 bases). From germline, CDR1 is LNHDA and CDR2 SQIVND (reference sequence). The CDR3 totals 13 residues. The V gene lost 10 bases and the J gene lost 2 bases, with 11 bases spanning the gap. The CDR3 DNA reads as TGTGCCACGACAGCCCTTAACACCGGGGAGCTGTTTTTT. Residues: CATTALNTGELFF.

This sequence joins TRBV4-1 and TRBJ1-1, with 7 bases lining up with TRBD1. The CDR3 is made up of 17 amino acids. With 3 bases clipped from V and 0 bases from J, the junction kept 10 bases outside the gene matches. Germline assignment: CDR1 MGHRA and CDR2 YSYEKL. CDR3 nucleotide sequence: TGCGCCAGCAGCCACAGAGGCCGGGACAGACTGAACACTGAAGCTTTCTTT. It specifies CASSHRGRDRLNTEAFF.